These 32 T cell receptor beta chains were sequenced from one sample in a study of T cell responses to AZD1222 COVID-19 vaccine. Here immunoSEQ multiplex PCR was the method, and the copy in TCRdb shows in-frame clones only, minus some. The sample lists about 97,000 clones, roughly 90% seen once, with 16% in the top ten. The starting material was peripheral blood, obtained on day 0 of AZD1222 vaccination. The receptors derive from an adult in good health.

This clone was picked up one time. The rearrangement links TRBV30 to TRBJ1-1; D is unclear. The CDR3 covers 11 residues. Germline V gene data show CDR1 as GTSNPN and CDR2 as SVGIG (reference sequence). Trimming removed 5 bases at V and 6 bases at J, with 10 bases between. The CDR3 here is CAWSTHAEAFF. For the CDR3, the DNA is TGTGCCTGGTCGACACACGCTGAAGCTTTCTTT.

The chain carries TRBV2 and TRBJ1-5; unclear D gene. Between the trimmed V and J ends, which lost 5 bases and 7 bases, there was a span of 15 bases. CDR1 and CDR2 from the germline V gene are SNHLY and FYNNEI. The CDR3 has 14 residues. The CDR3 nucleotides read TGTGCCAGCAGTAAAGACCTTCGGGCCCAGCCCCAGCATTTT. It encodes CASSKDLRAQPQHF.

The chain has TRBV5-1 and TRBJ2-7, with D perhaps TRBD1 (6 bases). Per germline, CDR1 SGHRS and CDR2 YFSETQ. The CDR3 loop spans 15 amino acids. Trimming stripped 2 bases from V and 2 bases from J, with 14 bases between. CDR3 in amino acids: CASSFLGQPAYEQYF. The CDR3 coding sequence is TGCGCCAGCAGCTTCTTAGGACAGCCCGCCTACGAGCAGTACTTC.

For the CDR3, the DNA is TGTGCCAGCAGCCGGGCCGACCCGGGGAACACTGAAGCTTTCTTT. Translation: CASSRADPGNTEAFF. The genes are TRBV6-5 and TRBJ1-1, with unresolved D. CDR1 is MNHEY, CDR2 SVGAGI, per germline. The CDR3 loop spans 15 amino acids. Trimming left V 6 bases short and J 1 base short, with 15 bases between.

In nucleotides, the CDR3 is TGTGCCAGCAGCCAGGGAAAGCATCGAGGGGAAGCTTTCTTT. Its translation is CASSQGKHRGEAFF. J is TRBJ1-1 and V is TRBV3-1 (or the pseudogene TRBV3-2); unclear D gene. Germline-derived CDR1 and CDR2 are LGHDT and YNNKEL (reference sequence). The CDR3 spans 14 residues. Trimming removed 3 bases from V and 8 bases from J, with 16 bases in between.

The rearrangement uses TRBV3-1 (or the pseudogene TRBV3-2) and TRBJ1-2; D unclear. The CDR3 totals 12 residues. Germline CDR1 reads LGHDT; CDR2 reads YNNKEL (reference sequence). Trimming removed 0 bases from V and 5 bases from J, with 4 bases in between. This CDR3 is CASSQEDYGYTF. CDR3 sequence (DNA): TGTGCCAGCAGCCAAGAAGATTATGGCTACACCTTC.

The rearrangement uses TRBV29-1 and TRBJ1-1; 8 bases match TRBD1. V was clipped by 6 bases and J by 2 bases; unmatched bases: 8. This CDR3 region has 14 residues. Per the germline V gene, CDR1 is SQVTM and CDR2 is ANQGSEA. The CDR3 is CSVLRTGTNTEAFF. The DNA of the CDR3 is TGCAGCGTCCTGAGGACAGGGACCAACACTGAAGCTTTCTTT.

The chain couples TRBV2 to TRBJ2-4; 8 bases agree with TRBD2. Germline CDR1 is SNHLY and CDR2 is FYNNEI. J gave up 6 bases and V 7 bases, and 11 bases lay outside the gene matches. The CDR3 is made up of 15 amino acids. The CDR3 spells CASIGTGREVNIQYF. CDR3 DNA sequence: TGTGCCAGCATCGGGACGGGGCGGGAGGTAAACATTCAGTACTTC.

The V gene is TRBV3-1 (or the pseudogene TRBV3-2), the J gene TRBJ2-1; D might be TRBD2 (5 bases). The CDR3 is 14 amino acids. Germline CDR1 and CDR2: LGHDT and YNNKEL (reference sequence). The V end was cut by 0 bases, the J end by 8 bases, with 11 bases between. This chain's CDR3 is CASSQEGGSDEQFF. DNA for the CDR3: TGTGCCAGCAGCCAAGAAGGCGGGTCGGATGAGCAGTTCTTC.

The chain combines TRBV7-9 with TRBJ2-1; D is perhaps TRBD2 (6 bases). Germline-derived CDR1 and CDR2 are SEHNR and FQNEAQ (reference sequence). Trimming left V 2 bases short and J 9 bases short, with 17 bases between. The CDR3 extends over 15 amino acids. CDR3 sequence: CASSLTGNRGGEQFF. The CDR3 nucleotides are TGTGCCAGCAGCTTAACCGGGAACCGGGGAGGTGAGCAGTTCTTC.

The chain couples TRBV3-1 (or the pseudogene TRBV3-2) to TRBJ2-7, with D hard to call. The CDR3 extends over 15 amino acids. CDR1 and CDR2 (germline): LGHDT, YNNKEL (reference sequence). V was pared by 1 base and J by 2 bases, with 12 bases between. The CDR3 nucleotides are TGTGCCAGCAGCCAAGGATTAACGGGTCCCTACGAGCAGTACTTC. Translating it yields CASSQGLTGPYEQYF.

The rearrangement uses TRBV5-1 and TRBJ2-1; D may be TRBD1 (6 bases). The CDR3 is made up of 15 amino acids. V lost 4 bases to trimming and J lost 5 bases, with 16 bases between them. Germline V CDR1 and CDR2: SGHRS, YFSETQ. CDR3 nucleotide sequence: TGCGCCAGCAGCCCGTCCCGGGGACAACACAATGAGCAGTTCTTC. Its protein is CASSPSRGQHNEQFF.

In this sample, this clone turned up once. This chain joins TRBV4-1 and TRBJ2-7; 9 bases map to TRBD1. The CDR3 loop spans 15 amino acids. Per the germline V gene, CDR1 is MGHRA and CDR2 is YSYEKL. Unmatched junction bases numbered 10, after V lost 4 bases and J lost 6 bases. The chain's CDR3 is CASSLQPGQGGEQYF. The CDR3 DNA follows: TGCGCCAGCAGCCTACAACCGGGACAGGGTGGCGAGCAGTACTTC.

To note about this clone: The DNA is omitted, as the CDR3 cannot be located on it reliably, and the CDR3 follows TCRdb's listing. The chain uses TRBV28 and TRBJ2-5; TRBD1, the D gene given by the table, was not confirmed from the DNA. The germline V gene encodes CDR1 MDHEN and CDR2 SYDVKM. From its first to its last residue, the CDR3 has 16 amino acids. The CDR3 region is CASSTSDRGVGETQYF.

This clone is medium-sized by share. Here the CDR3 reads CSVEDPFSGVKETQYF. CDR3 DNA: TGCAGCGTTGAAGATCCTTTTAGCGGGGTCAAAGAGACCCAGTACTTC. J is TRBJ2-5 and V is TRBV29-1; 8 bases line up with TRBD2. V lost 0 bases and J lost 3; bases outside the gene matches: 9. The CDR3 has 16 residues. Germline lookup yields CDR1 SQVTM and CDR2 ANQGSEA.

The CDR3 bases are TGTGCCAGCAGCTTAGGACAGGGCCTCGAAAACACCTTC. The encoded protein is CASSLGQGLENTF. The chain links TRBV11-2 to TRBJ1-2, with 7 bases fitting TRBD1. Germline V gives CDR1 SGHAT, CDR2 FQNNGV. V was clipped by 1 base and J by 12 bases; unmatched bases: 8. The CDR3 loop spans 13 amino acids.

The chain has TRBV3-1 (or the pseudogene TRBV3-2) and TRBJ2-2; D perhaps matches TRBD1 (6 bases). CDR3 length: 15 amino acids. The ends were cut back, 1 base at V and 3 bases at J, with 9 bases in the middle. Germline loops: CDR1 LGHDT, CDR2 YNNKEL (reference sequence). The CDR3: CASSQGHRDTGELFF. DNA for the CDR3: TGTGCCAGCAGCCAAGGCCACAGGGACACCGGGGAGCTGTTTTTT.

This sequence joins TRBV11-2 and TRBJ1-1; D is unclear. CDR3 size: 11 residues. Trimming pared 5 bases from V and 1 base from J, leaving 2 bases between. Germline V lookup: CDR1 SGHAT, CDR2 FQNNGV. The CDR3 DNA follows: TGTGCCAGCAGCCAGAACACTGAAGCTTTCTTT. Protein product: CASSQNTEAFF.

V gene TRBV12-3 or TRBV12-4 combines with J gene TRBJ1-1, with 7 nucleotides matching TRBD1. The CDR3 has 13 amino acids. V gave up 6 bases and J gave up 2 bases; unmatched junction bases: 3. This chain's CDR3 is CASRGTANTEAFF. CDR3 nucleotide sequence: TGTGCCAGCAGGGGGACAGCCAACACTGAAGCTTTCTTT.

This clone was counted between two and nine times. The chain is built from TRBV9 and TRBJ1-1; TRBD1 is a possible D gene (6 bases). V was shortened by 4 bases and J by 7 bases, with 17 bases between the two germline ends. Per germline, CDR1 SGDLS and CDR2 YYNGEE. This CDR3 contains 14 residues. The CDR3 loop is CASSFLGKGGEAFF. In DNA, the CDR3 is TGTGCCAGCAGCTTCCTCGGAAAGGGGGGTGAAGCTTTCTTT.

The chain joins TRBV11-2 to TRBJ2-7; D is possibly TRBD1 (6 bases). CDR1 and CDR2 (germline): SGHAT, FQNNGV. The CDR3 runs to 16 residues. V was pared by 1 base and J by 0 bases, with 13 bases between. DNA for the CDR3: TGTGCCAGCAGCTTAGCCGGACAGATGAGCTCCTACGAGCAGTACTTC. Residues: CASSLAGQMSSYEQYF.

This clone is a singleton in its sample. This chain's CDR3 is CASSRTGTGNTIYF. The CDR3 nucleotides read TGTGCCAGCAGTCGAACAGGGACTGGAAACACCATATATTTT. The chain couples TRBV7-9 to TRBJ1-3; perhaps TRBD1 as D (6 bases). The CDR3 totals 14 residues. The ends were cut back, 6 bases at V and 2 bases at J, with 11 bases in the middle. In germline, CDR1 is SEHNR, CDR2 FQNEAQ (reference sequence).

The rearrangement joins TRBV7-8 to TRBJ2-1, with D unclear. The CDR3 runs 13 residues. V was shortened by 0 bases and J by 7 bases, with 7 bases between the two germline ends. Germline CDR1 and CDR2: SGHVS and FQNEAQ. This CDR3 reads CASSLALKNEQFF. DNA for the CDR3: TGTGCCAGCAGCTTAGCGCTAAAAAATGAGCAGTTCTTC. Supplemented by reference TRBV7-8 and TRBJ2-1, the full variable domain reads GAGVSQSPRYKVAKRGQDVALRCDPISGHVSLFWYQQALGQGPEFLTYFQNEAQLDKSGLPSDRFFAERPEGSVSTLKIQRTQQEDSAVYLCASSLALKNEQFFGPGTRLTVL.

Here the CDR3 DNA reads TGCGCCAGCAGTGAGTCCCCGACTAGCGGGAGTTTCGATGAGCAGTTCTTC. It codes for CASSESPTSGSFDEQFF. V is TRBV10-1 and J is TRBJ2-1, with TRBD2 identical over 12 bases. The CDR3 is 17 amino acids. V dropped 0 bases and J dropped 8; count of bases not matched to a gene: 8. The V gene's germline CDR1 is WNHNN and CDR2 SYGVQD (reference sequence).

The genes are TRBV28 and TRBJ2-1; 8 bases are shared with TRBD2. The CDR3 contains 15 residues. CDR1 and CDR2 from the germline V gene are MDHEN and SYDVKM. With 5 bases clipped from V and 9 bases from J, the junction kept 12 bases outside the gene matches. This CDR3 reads CASSHSSGRTFEQFF. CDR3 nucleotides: TGTGCCAGCAGTCATTCCAGCGGGAGAACTTTTGAGCAGTTCTTC.

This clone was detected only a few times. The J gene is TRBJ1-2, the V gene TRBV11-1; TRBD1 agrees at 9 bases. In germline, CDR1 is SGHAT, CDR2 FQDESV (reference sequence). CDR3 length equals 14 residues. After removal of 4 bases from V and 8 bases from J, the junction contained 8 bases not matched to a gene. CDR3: CASSSGQGTGGYTF. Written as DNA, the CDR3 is TGTGCCAGCAGCTCGGGACAGGGAACGGGGGGCTACACCTTC. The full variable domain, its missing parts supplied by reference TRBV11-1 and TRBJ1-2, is EAEVAQSPRYKITEKSQAVAFWCDPISGHATLYWYRQILGQGPELLVQFQDESVVDDSQLPKDRFSAERLKGVDSTLKIQPAELGDSAMYLCASSSGQGTGGYTFGSGTRLTVV.

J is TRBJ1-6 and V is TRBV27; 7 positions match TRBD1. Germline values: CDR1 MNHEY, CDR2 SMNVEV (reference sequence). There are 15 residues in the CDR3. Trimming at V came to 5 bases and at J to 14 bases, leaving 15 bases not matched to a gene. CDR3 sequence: CASSPTDRLTGALHF. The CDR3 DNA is TGTGCCAGCAGTCCAACGGACAGGCTTACGGGGGCCCTCCACTTT.

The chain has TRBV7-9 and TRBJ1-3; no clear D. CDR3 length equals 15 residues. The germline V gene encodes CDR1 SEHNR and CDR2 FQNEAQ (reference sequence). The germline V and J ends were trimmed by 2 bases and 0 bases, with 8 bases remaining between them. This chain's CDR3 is CASSLLEPSGNTIYF. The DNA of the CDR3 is TGTGCCAGCAGCTTACTGGAACCCTCTGGAAACACCATATATTTT.

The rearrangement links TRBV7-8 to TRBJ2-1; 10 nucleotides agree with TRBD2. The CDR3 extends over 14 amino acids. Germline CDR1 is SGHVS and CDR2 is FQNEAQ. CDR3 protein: CLRASGSSYNEQFF. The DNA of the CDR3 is TGTCTTCGGGCTAGCGGGAGTTCCTACAATGAGCAGTTCTTC.

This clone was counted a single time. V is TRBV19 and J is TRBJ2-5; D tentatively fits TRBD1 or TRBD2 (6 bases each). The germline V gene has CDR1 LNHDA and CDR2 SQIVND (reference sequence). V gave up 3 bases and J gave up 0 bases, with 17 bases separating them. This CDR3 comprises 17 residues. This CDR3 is CASSIRYGGSYQETQYF. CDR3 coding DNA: TGTGCCAGTAGTATTAGGTACGGGGGCTCGTACCAAGAGACCCAGTACTTC.

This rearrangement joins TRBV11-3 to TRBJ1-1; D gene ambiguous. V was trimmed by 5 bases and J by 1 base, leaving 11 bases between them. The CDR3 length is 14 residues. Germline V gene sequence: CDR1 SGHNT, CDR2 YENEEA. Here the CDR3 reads CASSRQRGNTEAFF. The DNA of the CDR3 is TGTGCCAGCAGCCGACAACGGGGGAACACTGAAGCTTTCTTT.

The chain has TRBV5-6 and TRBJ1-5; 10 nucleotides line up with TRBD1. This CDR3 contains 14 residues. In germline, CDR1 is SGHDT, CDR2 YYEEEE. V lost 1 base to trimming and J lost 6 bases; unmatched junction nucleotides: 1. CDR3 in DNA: TGTGCCAGCAGCTTGAGGGACAGGGGTCAGCCCCAGCATTTT. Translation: CASSLRDRGQPQHF.